This record concerns one TCR beta chain sequence. This receptor's antigen is unknown. No base quality values were provided; no much bigger clone lies one nucleotide off. TCRbeta CDR3 regions were amplified with the immunoSEQ bias-controlled multiplex PCR and sequenced at high throughput. The study's own analysis went as follows. CDR3 sequences were collapsed and filtered by the immunoSEQ vendor pipeline to quantify abundance and frequency of each unique TCRbeta CDR3. Dominant CDR3 amino acid sequences were clustered with SARS-CoV-2-specific ImmuneCODE TCRbeta sequences by CD-HIT at a 90% global sequence identity threshold. Clones at frequencies from 0.1 to 1 were categorized as hyperexpanded, and clones at frequencies from 0.01 to 0.1 were categorized as large. CDR3 amino acid sequences and V and J gene assignments of dominant clones were confirmed with MiXCR. The R stringdist package was used to compute Levenshtein distances between the patient clonotypes and the ImmuneCODE hits. Imported from immuneACCESS, the table was reduced by TCRdb to in-frame sequences with V and J called. These copies leave out some clones; in studies compared against another copy, an unresolved V gene accounts for under half, and the cause of the remainder is not known. Clone size and the V and J calls come from that table; the DNA yielded D and trimming. In all, the sample holds about 16,000 clones, and 74% of those were seen once. Of the sample, around 64% falls within the top ten clones.

The sample is drawn from a study of T cell repertoires in MIS-A myocarditis (dated by TCRdb to the early 2020s). The V end gives up 6 bases and the J end 1 base, leaving 5 bases in the junction not matched to a gene. Per the germline V gene (reference sequence), LNHDA is the CDR1 and SQIVND is the CDR2. CDR3 length: 14 amino acids, cysteine to phenylalanine. Only CDR3 DNA is held: 42 bases, read in frame from base 1. The QIAamp DNA FFPE kit was used to extract genomic DNA from formalin-fixed paraffin-embedded autopsy tissue. The TCR originated in a man aged 18 to 29 with fulminant myocarditis from multisystem inflammatory syndrome in adults (MIS-A) after COVID-19. The sequenced sample was left ventricle heart tissue obtained at autopsy. Explained via the paper, the cell subset or site label denotes: cardiac tissue sample (left or right ventricle, interventricular septum, or pericardium). The sequence links TRBV19 to TRBJ1-1, and 7 bases in between align with TRBD1. The nucleotide sequence reads TGTGCCAGTAGGGGAAACAGGGGGAACACTGAAGCTTTCTTT. It encodes CASRGNRGNTEAFF.